This T cell receptor beta chain was recorded in a study of blood T cell repertoires in COVID-19 (dated by TCRdb to about 2020). Turning to the overall study: Samples covering the acute and convalescent phases of COVID-19 were provided by collaborators in the United States, Italy and Spain. The prospective study material was composed of cDNA or gDNA derived from T cells, B-cell-depleted T cells, or PBMCs. Subjects who had been exposed to COVID-19, were actively infected with it, or had recovered from it provided the deeply sampled blood TCRbeta repertoires that made up the dataset. The repertoires were released in a freely available public database meant as a resource for research on the immune response to SARS-CoV-2. The samples were drawn from the first 160 participants of the ongoing ImmuneRACE study and from more than 1,000 subjects provided by 6 global collaborators. The sample metadata nearly always contained a de-identified subject ID, COVID-19 status, age in years and sex. Where available, HLA class I and class II types were obtained from metadata supplied by the sample provider rather than from assay-based typing. Summary of the overall study and its limitations: Clinical and demographic metadata were provided uncurated, with the amount varying by source and participant.

TCRbeta CDR3 regions were amplified from genomic DNA by means of the immunoSEQ Assay, a bias-controlled multiplex PCR. The paper's processing steps were these. Within the assay, amplification of reference gene primers was used to estimate how many nucleated cells each sample contained. To quantify the absolute abundance of each unique TCRbeta CDR3 rearrangement, sequence reads were collapsed and filtered. For each sample, productive Simpson clonality was calculated as the square root of Simpson's diversity index over productive rearrangements. Drawn from immuneACCESS, this table holds only the in-frame rearrangements with V and J called that TCRdb kept. Clones are partly lost; checked studies trace under half to an unresolved V gene and leave the rest unexplained. That table gives V, J and clone size, and the DNA gave D and trimming. The sample table contains roughly 240,000 clones; only one count was recorded for 87% of them. Just over 2.5% of the sample is held by the ten biggest clonotypes.

Reading from cysteine to phenylalanine, the CDR3 counts 16 amino acids. The sequence is cut down to CDR3 DNA, 48 bases in frame from base 1. CDR1 and CDR2, per the germline V gene (reference sequence), are MNHEY and SMNVEV. V sheds 2 bases and J sheds 5 bases, leaving 15 bases between their ends. Worth noting for this clone: Its antigen is not yet known. Per-nucleotide qualities are absent, and no much larger clonotype sits a single base away.

In the prospective study, participants were roughly 18 to 100 years old, resided in about two dozen geographic areas of the United States, and were enrolled through a virtual design. In the prospective study, cohorts were assigned on the basis of participant-reported clinical history obtained from a screening survey and a study questionnaire. In the prospective study, whole blood, serum and a nasopharyngeal or oropharyngeal swab were collected from each participant by mobile phlebotomists. Prospective study participants could optionally give additional blood draws and questionnaires over an approximately 2-month period. Blood samples from the prospective study were shipped frozen or at room temperature prior to DNA extraction.

The rearrangement joined TRBV27 to TRBJ2-2; there is no confident call for the D gene. The clonotype originates from a woman aged 30 to 39 with acute COVID-19. The material sequenced was PBMCs or T cells enriched from blood (not recorded which). The bases read TGTGCCAGCAGTTTAGTTGGCCCGTTATGGACCGGGGAGCTGTTTTTT. It specifies CASSLVGPLWTGELFF.